A single sample gave rise to the 2 T cell receptor beta chains below, sequenced in a study of identical twins. TCRdb reanalysed the 5' RACE reads using MiXCR and keeps one entry per CDR3 protein. Among approximately 700,000 distinct CDR3 sequences listed, 15% to 20% were seen once. These data are also associated with another study on T cells expressing NK-cell markers.

Sequenced: PBMCs. Every receptor here comes from a woman younger than 30 in good health.

Of note for this clonotype: A much larger clone differs from this one at a single base, so this may be a read error. This chain links TRBV6-1 with TRBJ2-7; D is possibly TRBD2 (5 bases). Germline loops: CDR1 MNHNS, CDR2 SASEGT. Trimming pared 6 bases from V and 2 bases from J, leaving 20 bases between. This CDR3 comprises 16 residues. The CDR3 sequence is CASSFPYGAEAYEQYF. The CDR3 DNA reads as TGTGCCAGCAGCTTCCCTTACGGAGCGGAAGCCTACGAGCAGTACTTC.

V and J are TRBV6-1 and TRBJ2-1; 7 nucleotides align to TRBD2. This CDR3 spans 16 amino acids. Trimming cost V 6 bases and J 0 bases; bases outside gene matches: 8. CDR1 is MNHNS, CDR2 SASEGT, per germline. The DNA of the CDR3 is TGTGCCAGCAGCGGGCGGGGGTTGAGCTCCTACAATGAGCAGTTCTTC. Its protein product is CASSGRGLSSYNEQFF.